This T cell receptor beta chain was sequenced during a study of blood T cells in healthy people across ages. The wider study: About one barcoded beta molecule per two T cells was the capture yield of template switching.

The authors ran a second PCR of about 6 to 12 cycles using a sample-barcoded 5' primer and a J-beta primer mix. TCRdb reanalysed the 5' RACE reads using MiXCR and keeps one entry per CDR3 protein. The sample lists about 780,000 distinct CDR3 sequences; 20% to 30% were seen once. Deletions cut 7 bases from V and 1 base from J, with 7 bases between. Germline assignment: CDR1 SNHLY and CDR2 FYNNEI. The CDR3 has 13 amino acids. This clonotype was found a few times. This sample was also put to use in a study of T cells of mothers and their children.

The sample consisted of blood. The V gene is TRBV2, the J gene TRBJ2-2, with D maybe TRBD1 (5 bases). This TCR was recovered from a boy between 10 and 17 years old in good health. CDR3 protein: CASTRGNTGELFF. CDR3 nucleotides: TGTGCCAGCACAAGGGGGAACACCGGGGAGCTGTTTTTT.